This is a list of T cell receptor beta chains from one sample in a study of PD-L1 blockade in urothelial cancer. The repertoire was sequenced with immunoSEQ multiplex PCR; TCRdb's copy has only in-frame clones and lacks some. The sample shows 20,000 to 25,000 clones, roughly nine tenths of them seen only once. Specimen: PBMCs, collected around atezolizumab (anti-PD-L1) treatment. These receptors all stem from a man aged 50 to 60 with urothelial cancer. Each CDR3 is given with its conserved first and last residue. D genes are given only for firm matches. Where a row states a size, it is once, few, many or the class of an expanded clone; other rows omit it.

-	-	TRBV2	TRBJ2-1	CASSEDLALVGHEQFF	TGTGCCAGCAGTGAAGATTTAGCGTTGGTAGGCCATGAGCAGTTCTTC
once	-	TRBV28	TRBJ2-1	CASRSQGRPNEQFF	TGTGCCAGCAGGTCCCAGGGCCGACCCAATGAGCAGTTCTTC
-	-	TRBV6-1	TRBJ1-2	CASSDRSYTF	TGTGCCAGCAGTGACAGAAGCTACACCTTC
-	TRBD2	TRBV30	TRBJ2-5	CAWSVSGGAGETQYF	TGTGCCTGGAGTGTTAGCGGGGGGGCAGGGGAGACCCAGTACTTC
-	-	TRBV7-2	TRBJ2-5	CASSLRGETQYF	TGTGCCAGCAGCCTCAGGGGTGAGACCCAGTACTTC
-	-	TRBV9	TRBJ2-7	CASSALATNSYEQYF	TGTGCCAGCAGCGCCCTAGCGACAAATTCCTACGAGCAGTACTTC
-	TRBD2	TRBV5-6	TRBJ2-1	CASSLFFLAGGNEQFF	TGTGCCAGCAGCTTGTTTTTCCTAGCGGGGGGCAATGAGCAGTTCTTC
-	TRBD2	TRBV5-6	TRBJ2-1	CASSGPWLAGNEQFF	TGTGCCAGCAGCGGGCCCTGGCTAGCGGGCAATGAGCAGTTCTTC
few	TRBD2	TRBV9	TRBJ2-1	CASSSRLAGISYNEQFF	TGTGCCAGCAGCTCCCGACTAGCGGGGATCTCCTACAATGAGCAGTTCTTC
-	-	TRBV11-3	TRBJ2-2	CASSLSGVYTGELFF	TGTGCCAGCAGCTTAAGCGGAGTATACACCGGGGAGCTGTTTTTT
-	-	TRBV4-1	TRBJ2-1	CASSGRDTSYNEQFF	TGCGCCAGCAGCGGACGGGACACCTCCTACAATGAGCAGTTCTTC
once	TRBD1	TRBV27	TRBJ2-7	CASSVRTGNREQYF	TGTGCCAGCAGTGTAAGGACAGGGAACCGCGAGCAGTACTTC
few	TRBD1	TRBV6-5	TRBJ1-1	CASGYRGRGTEAFF	TGTGCCAGCGGTTACAGGGGGCGAGGTACTGAAGCTTTCTTT
-	TRBD2	TRBV4-1	TRBJ2-3	CASSRIGLAGGTDTQYF	TGCGCCAGCAGCCGTATTGGACTAGCGGGGGGCACAGATACGCAGTATTTT
-	TRBD1	TRBV5-6	TRBJ2-4	CASSLGTGGSRDIQYF	TGTGCCAGCAGCCTCGGGACAGGGGGTTCCAGGGACATTCAGTACTTC
-	-	TRBV20-1	TRBJ1-4	CSASRGEKLFF	TGCAGTGCTAGTCGGGGTGAAAAACTGTTTTTT
-	-	TRBV27	TRBJ1-2	CASSSTGFYGYTF	TGTGCCAGCAGTTCGACAGGATTCTATGGCTACACCTTC
-	-	TRBV19	TRBJ2-7	CASSLPVGEQYF	TGTGCCAGTAGTCTCCCGGTCGGCGAGCAGTACTTC
-	TRBD1	TRBV5-1	TRBJ1-1	CASSWGQGTLAEAFF	TGCGCCAGCAGCTGGGGACAGGGCACCCTAGCTGAAGCTTTCTTT
-	-	TRBV4-1	TRBJ2-3	CASRLAWADTQYF	TGCGCCAGCCGGCTAGCGTGGGCAGATACGCAGTATTTT
-	-	TRBV7-9	TRBJ2-3	CASSLAGSTDTQYF	TGTGCCAGCAGCTTAGCGGGCAGCACAGATACGCAGTATTTT
-	TRBD1	TRBV13	TRBJ1-3	CASSFSRQGAGNTIYF	TGTGCCAGCAGCTTTAGCCGACAGGGGGCAGGGAACACCATATATTTT
-	TRBD1	TRBV2	TRBJ1-6	CASSPTGAENSPLHF	TGTGCCAGCAGTCCTACAGGGGCGGAAAATTCACCCCTCCACTTT
once	TRBD1	TRBV5-4	TRBJ1-2	CASSLAGGLDYGYTF	TGTGCCAGCAGCTTGGCAGGGGGGTTAGACTATGGCTACACCTTC
-	TRBD1	TRBV5-6	TRBJ1-6	CASSFTTGENSPLHF	TGTGCCAGCAGCTTTACCACAGGGGAAAATTCACCCCTCCACTTT
-	-	TRBV6-1	TRBJ1-6	CASSESGVRSPLHF	TGTGCCAGCAGTGAATCCGGGGTTCGTTCACCCCTCCACTTT
-	-	TRBV18	TRBJ2-1	CASSPSAFSYNEQFF	TGTGCCAGCTCACCCAGCGCTTTCTCCTACAATGAGCAGTTCTTC
-	-	TRBV4-1	TRBJ2-5	CASSQDPSVGGGETQYF	TGCGCCAGCAGCCAGGACCCTAGCGTAGGGGGCGGGGAGACCCAGTACTTC
once	TRBD2	TRBV9	TRBJ2-7	CASSSDGGGGREQYF	TGTGCCAGCAGCTCAGACGGCGGGGGGGGGAGGGAGCAGTACTTC
-	TRBD2	TRBV9	TRBJ2-4	CASSAGGRDIQYF	TGTGCCAGCAGTGCCGGAGGGAGGGACATTCAGTACTTC
-	TRBD2	TRBV27	TRBJ2-7	CASLGTSGRSGPYYEQYF	TGTGCCAGCCTTGGGACTAGCGGGAGATCGGGACCATACTACGAGCAGTACTTC
-	TRBD1	TRBV12-5	TRBJ1-4	CASGHRQGEVNEKLFF	TGTGCTAGTGGACACCGACAGGGGGAGGTTAATGAAAAACTGTTTTTT
-	TRBD1	TRBV6-1	TRBJ2-7	CASSVGQGNYEQYF	TGTGCCAGCAGTGTAGGACAGGGGAACTACGAGCAGTACTTC
-	TRBD2	TRBV30	TRBJ2-7	CASHSGLGEQYF	TGTGCCAGCCATAGCGGGCTGGGGGAGCAGTACTTC
-	TRBD2	TRBV5-1	TRBJ2-2	CASSSAPLAGGQTGELFF	TGCGCCAGCAGCTCGGCCCCACTAGCGGGGGGGCAAACCGGGGAGCTGTTTTTT
-	-	TRBV28	TRBJ2-7	CATSEQVPYEQYF	TGTGCCACTTCGGAACAGGTACCCTACGAGCAGTACTTC
-	TRBD1	TRBV15	TRBJ1-1	CATRKTGWEMNTEAFF	TGTGCCACCAGGAAGACAGGGTGGGAGATGAACACTGAAGCTTTCTTT
few	-	TRBV5-6	TRBJ1-1	CASSVNLGTNMNTEAFF	TGTGCCAGCAGCGTTAACTTGGGCACAAACATGAACACTGAAGCTTTCTTT
-	TRBD2	TRBV25-1	TRBJ2-2	CASSEPERGVLMGELFF	TGTGCCAGCAGTGAACCTGAGCGGGGGGTTTTGATGGGGGAGCTGTTTTTT
-	TRBD2	TRBV4-1	TRBJ2-1	CASSRGGTDYNEQFF	TGCGCCAGCAGCCGGGGGGGGACTGATTACAATGAGCAGTTCTTC
once	TRBD1	TRBV28	TRBJ1-5	CASRLSSFTGTGNQPQHF	TGTGCCAGCAGATTGAGCAGTTTTACGGGGACAGGGAATCAGCCCCAGCATTTT
-	-	TRBV9	TRBJ2-2	CASSVAANTGELFF	TGTGCCAGCAGCGTAGCTGCGAACACCGGGGAGCTGTTTTTT
few	TRBD2	TRBV5-1	TRBJ2-5	CATSPGGIQETQYF	TGCGCCACCTCTCCGGGGGGAATCCAAGAGACCCAGTACTTC
-	TRBD1	TRBV6-6	TRBJ1-2	CASSPTGGRWGYTF	TGTGCCAGCAGTCCGACAGGGGGTAGGTGGGGCTACACCTTC
-	-	TRBV29-1	TRBJ2-3	CSASTGQGSDTQYF	TGCAGCGCCTCAACCGGGCAGGGGTCAGATACGCAGTATTTT
-	-	TRBV5-6	TRBJ2-5	CASSFRLGETQYF	TGTGCCAGCAGCTTTCGCCTCGGGGAGACCCAGTACTTC
-	TRBD1	TRBV4-3	TRBJ2-7	CASSLQDRENYEQYF	TGCGCCAGCAGCCTCCAGGACAGGGAGAACTACGAGCAGTACTTC
-	TRBD2	TRBV7-2	TRBJ2-1	CASSQGLAGGLNEQFF	TGTGCCAGCAGCCAGGGATTAGCGGGAGGGCTGAATGAGCAGTTCTTC
-	-	TRBV30	TRBJ1-5	CAWRPTGGRDQPQHF	TGTGCCTGGAGGCCAACTGGGGGGAGAGACCAGCCCCAGCATTTT
-	TRBD2	TRBV27	TRBJ2-5	CAPRGGNETQYF	TGTGCCCCACGGGGGGGGAACGAGACCCAGTACTTC
-	TRBD2	TRBV9	TRBJ2-1	CASSDSGFGNEQFF	TGTGCCAGCAGCGATAGCGGGTTCGGCAATGAGCAGTTCTTC